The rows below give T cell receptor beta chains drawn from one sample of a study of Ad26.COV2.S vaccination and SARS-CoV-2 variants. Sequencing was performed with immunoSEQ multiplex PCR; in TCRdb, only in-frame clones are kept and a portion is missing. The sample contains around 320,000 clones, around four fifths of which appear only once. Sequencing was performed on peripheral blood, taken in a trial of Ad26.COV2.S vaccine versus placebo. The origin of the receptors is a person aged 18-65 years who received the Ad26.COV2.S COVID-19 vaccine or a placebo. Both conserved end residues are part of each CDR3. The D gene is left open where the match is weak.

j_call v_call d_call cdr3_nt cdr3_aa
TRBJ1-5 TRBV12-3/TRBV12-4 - TGTGCCAGCAGATTGGGTGATCAGCCCCAGCATTTT CASRLGDQPQHF
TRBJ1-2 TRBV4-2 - TGTGCCAGCAGCCGTCACGCAGACGGACAGTCTGGCTATGGCTACACCTTC CASSRHADGQSGYGYTF
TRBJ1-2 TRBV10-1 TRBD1 TGCGCCAGCAGTGAGAGGTGGGACAGGAACACTAACTATGGCTACACCTTC CASSERWDRNTNYGYTF
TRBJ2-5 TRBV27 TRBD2 TGTGCCAGCAGGGCTGTGCGGGGGGACCAAGAGACCCAGTACTTC CASRAVRGDQETQYF
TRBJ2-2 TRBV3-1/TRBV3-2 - TGTGCCAGCAGCCAAAAGGGGTCGACCGGGGAGCTGTTTTTT CASSQKGSTGELFF
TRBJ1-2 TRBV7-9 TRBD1 TGTGCCAGCAGCCCAAGGACAGGGGCGAATTATGGCTACACCTTC CASSPRTGANYGYTF
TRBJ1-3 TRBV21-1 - TGTGCCAGCTTCGGGTCGGAGGATAGCTCTGGAAACACCATATATTTT CASFGSEDSSGNTIYF
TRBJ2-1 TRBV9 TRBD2 TGTGCCAGCAGCAAACCGGGAGGCAATGAGCAGTTCTTC CASSKPGGNEQFF
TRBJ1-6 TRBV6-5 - TGTGCCAGCAGTTCAGGGAACAATTCACCCCTCCACTTT CASSSGNNSPLHF
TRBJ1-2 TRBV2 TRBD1 TGTGCCAGCAGTGGAGTACAGGGGGATGGCTACACCTTC CASSGVQGDGYTF